A single TCR beta chain is shown here with its context. The V end was cut by 4 bases, the J end by 2 bases, with 14 bases between. Germline V lookup: CDR1 MGHRA, CDR2 YSYEKL. This CDR3 has 16 residues. This sample is drawn from a study of blood T cells in healthy people across ages. Study in general: For every two T cells, template switching captured about one barcoded beta molecule.

The authors ran a second PCR of about 7 to 12 cycles using a sample-barcoded 5' primer and a J-beta primer mix. TCRdb ran MiXCR on the 5' RACE reads and lists one entry per CDR3 protein. The profile shows some 1.4 million distinct CDR3 sequences, roughly 40% of them singletons. V and J are TRBV4-1 and TRBJ1-4; D gene uncertain. The source of this sequence is a woman under 30 in good health. Specimen: blood. CDR3 amino acids: CASSLDETGTNEKLFF. For the CDR3, the DNA is TGCGCCAGCAGCCTAGATGAGACGGGTACTAATGAAAAACTGTTTTTT.